This T cell receptor (beta chain) was identified during a study of graft-versus-host responses after intestinal transplantation. About the study: Isolated intestinal, liver-intestinal, or multivisceral transplants had been given to the recipients. Recipients uniformly received anti-thymocyte globulin induction, followed by tacrolimus and steroids for approximately 3 years. General study points: GvH clones surfaced in recipient marrow, some emerging earlier in ileum or blood. Clonal ratios of graft-versus-host to host-versus-graft in allografts were high for patients exhibiting graft-donor T cell macrochimerism.

Investigators treated the graft tissue so that it released intraepithelial and lamina propria lymphocytes. Data came from immunoSEQ multiplex PCR; TCRdb stores just in-frame clones and leaves some out. The sample lists 9,500 to 15,000 clones, 60% to 75% seen once, with roughly 4.3% in the top ten. This CDR3 has 15 residues. Germline V lookup: CDR1 MNHNS, CDR2 SASEGT. The V segment lost 6 bases and the J segment 5 bases; nucleotides outside the gene matches: 8. Notes on this clone: The antigen is undetermined.

The sequencing here drew on ileum tissue, taken 142 days after intestinal transplantation. This TCR derives from a human patient who received an intestinal transplant, so some T cells may come from the graft donor. The chain combines TRBV6-1 with TRBJ2-5, with 11 positions matching TRBD2. The CDR3 nucleotides are TGTGCCAGCAGGCCTAGCGGGGGGCCGTTGGAGACCCAGTACTTC. The encoded protein is CASRPSGGPLETQYF.